Detailed here is one TCR beta chain. This sample is drawn from a study of OX40 agonist ivuxolimab in advanced cancers. As for the study in general: Males comprised 82.7% of the group, whose mean age was 60 years (range 23 to 79).

Profiled with immunoSEQ multiplex PCR; TCRdb holds only in-frame clones, not every one. Of approximately 58,000 clones listed, 65% to 85% are singletons. V lost 5 bases and J lost 2, with 9 bases in between. CDR3 length equals 13 residues. Germline assignment: CDR1 SGHTA and CDR2 FQGTGA. The source material was CD4+ or CD8+ T cells sorted from blood, sampled in a trial of the OX40 agonist ivuxolimab. The chain has TRBV7-3 and TRBJ2-5; a possible D gene is TRBD1 (6 bases). This receptor was taken from an adult with an advanced solid tumor such as melanoma, head and neck, liver or kidney cancer. CDR3 bases: TGTGCCAGCAGCCGCGACAGGCAAGAGACCCAGTACTTC. Its protein is CASSRDRQETQYF.